The following is a T cell receptor (beta chain) sequence with its context. The repertoire was sequenced with immunoSEQ multiplex PCR; TCRdb's copy has only in-frame clones and lacks some. Here the sample spans over 250,000 clones, approximately 89% being singletons. The sample belongs to a study of blood T cell repertoires in COVID-19. This CDR3 comprises 15 residues. V lost 6 bases and J lost 5; bases outside the gene matches: 5. The germline V gene encodes CDR1 SNHLY and CDR2 FYNNEI. Recovery meant two consecutive negative NP/OP PCR tests, professional clearance, or resolved symptoms. Sequenced: PBMCs or T cells enriched from blood (not recorded which). The TCR originated in a woman aged 55-69 years who had recovered from COVID-19. The chain joins TRBV2 to TRBJ2-2; 11 nucleotides match TRBD1. The CDR3 sequence: CASRPGQGETGELFF. The CDR3 nucleotides read TGTGCCAGCAGGCCGGGACAGGGGGAAACCGGGGAGCTGTTTTTT.